What follows are 10 T cell receptor beta chains derived from one specimen sequenced in a study of Ad26.COV2.S vaccination and SARS-CoV-2 variants. Sample treatment: around 19 received Ad26.COV2.S at low or high dose, single or two shots; about five received placebo; per-sample allocation not given. Repertoires come from day 63 after the first vaccine or placebo injection. Profiling relied on immunoSEQ multiplex PCR, and the TCRdb table lists in-frame clones only, not all of them. Of approximately 480,000 clones listed, around 90% are singletons. The specimen comprised peripheral blood, sampled in a trial of Ad26.COV2.S vaccine versus placebo. These receptor sequences come from a person between 18 and 65 years old who received the Ad26.COV2.S COVID-19 vaccine or a placebo.

The chain is built from TRBV9 and TRBJ2-7; D perhaps matches TRBD1 (6 bases). CDR1 SGDLS and CDR2 YYNGEE come from the germline V gene. Trimming left V 3 bases short and J 4 bases short, with 14 bases between. The CDR3 runs 14 residues. The CDR3 DNA reads as TGTGCCAGCAGCGGCCACATACAGGGTTACGAGCAGTACTTC. Amino acid sequence: CASSGHIQGYEQYF.

The chain joins TRBV27 to TRBJ2-7, with TRBD2 matching over 11 bases. The germline V gene has CDR1 MNHEY and CDR2 SMNVEV (reference sequence). This CDR3 has 15 residues. J was trimmed by 6 bases and V by 5 bases; bases with no gene match: 9. The CDR3 spells CASSPLAGVRGEQYF. The CDR3 region has the DNA TGTGCCAGCAGTCCACTAGCGGGAGTTCGGGGCGAGCAGTACTTC.

The chain uses TRBV7-9 and TRBJ2-1; TRBD1 matches at 8 bases. Germline-derived CDR1 and CDR2 are SEHNR and FQNEAQ (reference sequence). Losses at the gene ends were 1 base for V and 10 bases for J; bases not matched to a gene: 9. This CDR3 is 15 amino acids long. The CDR3 nucleotides are TGTGCCAGCAGCTTAGTGCAGGGGGCATACGGGGAGCAGTTCTTC. Protein: CASSLVQGAYGEQFF.

This chain connects TRBV30 to TRBJ2-5, with 7 positions matching TRBD1. Losses at the gene ends were 0 bases for V and 5 bases for J; bases not matched to a gene: 12. CDR1 GTSNPN and CDR2 SVGIG come from the germline V gene (reference sequence). The CDR3 length is 16 residues. The CDR3 DNA reads TGTGCCTGGAGTGTACCGGAGACAGGGAGAGGTGAGACCCAGTACTTC. It specifies CAWSVPETGRGETQYF.

The CDR3 region is CASGREGYEQYF. The CDR3 bases are TGTGCCAGCGGCAGGGAAGGCTACGAGCAGTACTTC. The chain recombines TRBV2 with TRBJ2-7; D perhaps matches TRBD1 (5 bases). Germline CDR1 and CDR2: SNHLY and FYNNEI. The CDR3 extends over 12 amino acids. Trimming pared 8 bases from V and 3 bases from J, leaving 11 bases between.

The gene calls are TRBV30 and TRBJ2-2; 7 nucleotides line up with TRBD1. The CDR3 runs to 13 residues. Per the germline V gene, CDR1 is GTSNPN and CDR2 is SVGIG (reference sequence). The ends lost 4 bases at V and 5 bases at J; junction bases unmatched: 4. CDR3 loop: CAWIGRGTGELFF. The CDR3 region has the DNA TGTGCCTGGATAGGCAGGGGGACCGGGGAGCTGTTTTTT.

The chain is built from TRBV7-2 and TRBJ2-2; D remains unclear. The CDR3 runs to 14 residues. The germline CDR1 and CDR2 sequences are SGHTA and FQGNSA. Trimming stripped 5 bases from V and 6 bases from J, with 13 bases between. CDR3 sequence: CASSPRRVSGELFF. CDR3 coding DNA: TGTGCCAGCAGCCCCAGGAGAGTGTCCGGGGAGCTGTTTTTT. The full variable domain, with the rest looked up from reference TRBV7-2 and TRBJ2-2, is GAGVSQSPSNKVTEKGKDVELRCDPISGHTALYWYRQSLGQGLEFLIYFQGNSAPDKSGLPSDRFSAERTGGSVSTLTIQRTQQEDSAVYLCASSPRRVSGELFFGEGSRLTVL.

The V gene is TRBV10-3, the J gene TRBJ1-6, with D hard to call. The CDR3 is 12 residues long. The germline V and J ends were trimmed by 11 bases and 9 bases, with 14 bases remaining between them. Germline CDR1 is ENHRY and CDR2 is SYGVKD. CDR3 sequence (DNA): TGTGCCGCCGCCGACTTTAGTTCACCCCTCCACTTT. Protein sequence: CAAADFSSPLHF.

The chain uses TRBV5-4 and TRBJ2-6; TRBD2 might be the D (6 bases). Trimming took off 4 bases at V and 0 bases at J, with 11 bases between the two ends. The length of the CDR3 is 16 residues. Germline V gene lookup returns CDR1 SGHNT and CDR2 YYREEE (reference sequence). This CDR3 is CASSLGTGSGANVLTF. The DNA for the CDR3 is TGTGCCAGCAGCCTAGGGACTGGCTCTGGGGCCAACGTCCTGACTTTC.

This sequence joins TRBV12-3 or TRBV12-4 and TRBJ2-7, with 7 bases lining up with TRBD1. The trim removed 3 bases at V and 3 bases at J, leaving 2 bases unmatched. This CDR3 spans 13 amino acids. Here the CDR3 reads CASSFGTDYEQYF. DNA of the CDR3: TGTGCCAGCAGTTTCGGGACAGACTACGAGCAGTACTTC.